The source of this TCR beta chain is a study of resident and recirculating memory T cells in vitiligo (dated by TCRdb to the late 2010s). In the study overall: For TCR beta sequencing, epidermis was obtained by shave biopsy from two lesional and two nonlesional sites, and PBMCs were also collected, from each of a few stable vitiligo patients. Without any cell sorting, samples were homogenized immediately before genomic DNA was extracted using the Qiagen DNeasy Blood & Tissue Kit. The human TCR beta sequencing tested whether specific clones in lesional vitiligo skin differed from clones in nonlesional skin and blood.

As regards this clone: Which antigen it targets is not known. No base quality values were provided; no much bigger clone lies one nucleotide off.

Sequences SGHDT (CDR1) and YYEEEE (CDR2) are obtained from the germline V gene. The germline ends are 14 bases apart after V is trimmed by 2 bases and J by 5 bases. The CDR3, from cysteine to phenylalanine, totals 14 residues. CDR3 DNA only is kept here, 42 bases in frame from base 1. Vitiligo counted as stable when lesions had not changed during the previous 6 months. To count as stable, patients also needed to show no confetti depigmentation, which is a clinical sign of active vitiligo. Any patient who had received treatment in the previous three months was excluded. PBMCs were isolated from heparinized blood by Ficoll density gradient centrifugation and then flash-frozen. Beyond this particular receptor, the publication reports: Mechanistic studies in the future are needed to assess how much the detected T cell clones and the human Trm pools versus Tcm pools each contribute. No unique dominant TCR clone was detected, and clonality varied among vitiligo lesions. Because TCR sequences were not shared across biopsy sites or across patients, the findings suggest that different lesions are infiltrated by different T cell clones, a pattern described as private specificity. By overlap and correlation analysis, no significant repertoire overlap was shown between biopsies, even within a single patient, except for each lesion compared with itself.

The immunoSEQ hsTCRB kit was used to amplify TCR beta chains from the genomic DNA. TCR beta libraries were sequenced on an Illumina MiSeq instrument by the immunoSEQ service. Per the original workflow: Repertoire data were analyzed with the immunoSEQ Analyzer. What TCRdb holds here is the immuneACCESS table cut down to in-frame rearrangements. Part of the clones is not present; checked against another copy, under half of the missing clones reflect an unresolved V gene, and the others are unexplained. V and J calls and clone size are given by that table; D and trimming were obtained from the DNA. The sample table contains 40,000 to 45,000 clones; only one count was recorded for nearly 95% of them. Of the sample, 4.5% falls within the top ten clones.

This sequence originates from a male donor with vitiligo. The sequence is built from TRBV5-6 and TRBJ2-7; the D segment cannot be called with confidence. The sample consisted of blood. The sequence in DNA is TGTGCCAGCAGCTTAGGCCAGGTTTTCCACGAGCAGTACTTC. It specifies CASSLGQVFHEQYF.